The 19 T cell receptor beta chains presented below share a single source sample, sequenced in a study of T cell responses to AZD1222 COVID-19 vaccine. Using immunoSEQ multiplex PCR, the repertoire was profiled, and TCRdb retains in-frame clones only, with some absent. The table has some 110,000 clones, 80% to 90% seen once. The input for sequencing was peripheral blood, taken on day 0 of MenACWY control vaccination. The origin of the receptors is an adult in good health.

This chain joins TRBV21-1 and TRBJ2-3. TRBV21-1 is reported as a pseudogene. The CDR3 is made up of 15 amino acids. The CDR3 DNA is TGTGCCAGCAGTGCTCCGGGACCGAGCACAGATACGCAGTATTTT. Encoded protein: CASSAPGPSTDTQYF.

The rearrangement uses TRBV11-3 and TRBJ2-7; perhaps D is TRBD1 or TRBD2 (5 bases each). There are 14 residues in the CDR3. Germline V lookup: CDR1 SGHNT, CDR2 YENEEA. V lost 3 bases, J lost 2 bases, and 11 bases lay in between. The CDR3 DNA follows: TGTGCCAGCAGCTTGGGGCCGGGACCCTACGAGCAGTACTTC. It yields the protein CASSLGPGPYEQYF.

Points on this clone: The same CDR3 is also encoded by other DNA sequences in this sample. The chain is built from TRBV7-6 and TRBJ2-2; 8 bases are a match to TRBD2. The V and J ends lost 5 bases and 3 bases, in that order; junction bases with no gene match: 5. Germline lookup yields CDR1 SGHVS and CDR2 FNYEAQ. The CDR3 contains 15 residues. CDR3 region: CASSLTGGHTGELFF. The DNA for the CDR3 is TGTGCCAGCAGCCTTACGGGGGGGCACACCGGGGAGCTGTTTTTT.

This chain connects TRBV18 to TRBJ2-3, with 11 nucleotides matching TRBD2. The germline V gene has CDR1 KGHSH and CDR2 LQKENI. The CDR3 totals 16 residues. V lost 3 bases and J lost 0; bases outside the gene matches: 2. CDR3 protein: CASSPRTSGSTDTQYF. CDR3 bases: TGTGCCAGCTCACCTCGGACTAGCGGGAGCACAGATACGCAGTATTTT.

This clone has just a few counts. CDR3 residues: CASSATGDNTEAFF. The CDR3 nucleotides read TGTGCCAGCAGCGCCACAGGAGATAACACTGAAGCTTTCTTT. This chain joins TRBV7-3 and TRBJ1-1, with a tentative D call TRBD1 (5 bases). V shed 5 bases and J shed 2 bases, with 12 bases lying between them. The germline gives CDR1 SGHTA, CDR2 FQGTGA. The CDR3 has 14 residues.

This clone has only a few counts. The chain has TRBV6-5 and TRBJ1-2; D uncertain. CDR1 and CDR2 from the germline V gene are MNHEY and SVGAGI. The length of the CDR3 is 16 residues. Trimming removed 2 bases from V and 2 bases from J, with 15 bases in between. CDR3: CASSYAHQIKNYGYTF. The DNA for the CDR3 is TGTGCCAGCAGTTACGCGCATCAAATTAAAAACTATGGCTACACCTTC.

The chain carries TRBV7-2 and TRBJ1-4, with no clear D. The CDR3 loop spans 13 amino acids. CDR1 and CDR2 (germline): SGHTA, FQGNSA. The V gene lost 5 bases and the J gene lost 8 bases, with 12 bases spanning the gap. The CDR3 is CASSVTPGEKLFF. CDR3 nucleotides: TGTGCCAGCAGCGTAACCCCGGGAGAAAAACTGTTTTTT.

This clone has a single count. The CDR3 DNA is TGTGCCAGCAGATCGGGGACTAGCGGGAACTCCTACGAGCAGTACTTC. Its protein is CASRSGTSGNSYEQYF. The V and J genes are TRBV3-1 (or the pseudogene TRBV3-2) and TRBJ2-7, with TRBD2 matching 13 bases. The CDR3 is 16 amino acids. Germline CDR1 reads LGHDT; CDR2 reads YNNKEL (reference sequence). The V and J ends lost 6 bases and 0 bases, in that order; junction bases with no gene match: 5.

This clone was seen only once. The junction shows a germline mismatch at one end, possibly a read error. CDR3 coding DNA: TGCGCCCGCAGGGGACAGGGGGCCGGGGAGACCCAGTACTTC. Translated: CARRGQGAGETQYF. The chain employs TRBV5-1 and TRBJ2-5; TRBD1 aligns across 12 bases. This CDR3 has 14 residues. Germline V gene sequence: CDR1 SGHRS, CDR2 YFSETQ.

The V gene is TRBV19, the J gene TRBJ1-2; 11 bases are a match to TRBD1. CDR3 length: 15 residues. V was pared by 5 bases and J by 8 bases, with 10 bases of the junction left unmatched. Germline assignment: CDR1 LNHDA and CDR2 SQIVND (reference sequence). The DNA of the CDR3 is TGTGCCAGTAGTCCGGACAGGGGGCGCGTAAGAGGCTACACCTTC. Translated: CASSPDRGRVRGYTF.

J is TRBJ2-7 and V is TRBV14; 10 nucleotides agree with TRBD2. The germline gives CDR1 SGHDN, CDR2 FVKESK. V gave up 4 bases and J gave up 1 base; unmatched junction bases: 10. The length of the CDR3 is 17 residues. DNA of the CDR3: TGTGCCAGCAGCCCTAGGGCTAGCGGGGGTCAATCCTACGAGCAGTACTTC. It codes for CASSPRASGGQSYEQYF.

This sequence joins TRBV5-4 and TRBJ2-7; the D gene is possibly TRBD2 (7 bases). The CDR3 length is 14 residues. Germline V CDR1 and CDR2: SGHNT, YYREEE (reference sequence). V was clipped by 2 bases and J by 4 bases, with 13 bases between them. CDR3 amino acids: CASSFGGGPYEQYF. Written as DNA, the CDR3 is TGTGCCAGCAGCTTTGGGGGGGGGCCTTACGAGCAGTACTTC. Full variable domain (remainder filled in from reference TRBV5-4 and TRBJ2-7): ETGVTQSPTHLIKTRGQQVTLRCSSQSGHNTVSWYQQALGQGPQFIFQYYREEENGRGNFPPRFSGLQFPNYSSELNVNALELDDSALYLCASSFGGGPYEQYFGPGTRLTVT.

The chain combines TRBV4-1 with TRBJ2-7, with D perhaps TRBD2 (6 bases). V lost 1 base, J lost 7 bases, and 14 bases lay in between. Germline V gives CDR1 MGHRA, CDR2 YSYEKL. The CDR3 contains 14 residues. The CDR3 region has the DNA TGCGCCAGCAGCCAAGGGGTGGCGGGGTCGGAGCAGTACTTC. Its protein product is CASSQGVAGSEQYF.

This chain joins TRBV28 and TRBJ2-2; D is perhaps TRBD2 (7 bases). The CDR3 has 16 amino acids. CDR1 MDHEN and CDR2 SYDVKM come from the germline V gene. The ends were cut back, 6 bases at V and 3 bases at J, with 17 bases in the middle. CDR3 nucleotide sequence: TGTGCCAGCAGCCGGTGGGGAGGGGGTTACACCGGGGAGCTGTTTTTT. Amino acid sequence: CASSRWGGGYTGELFF.

The sample holds a few counts of this clone. The rearrangement links TRBV4-3 to TRBJ1-2, with unresolved D. Trimming pared 4 bases from V and 6 bases from J, leaving 15 bases between. CDR1 and CDR2 (germline): LGHNA, YSLEER. CDR3 length: 14 residues. In DNA form, the CDR3 reads TGCGCCAGCAGCCGATACACGGCAAAGGATGGCTACACCTTC. It codes for CASSRYTAKDGYTF.

This clone was observed a single time. The V call is TRBV6-5, the J call TRBJ2-5; 8 nucleotides agree with TRBD2. V shed 0 bases and J 4 bases; nucleotides not matched to a gene: 4. Germline CDR1 and CDR2: MNHEY and SVGAGI. This CDR3 has 15 amino acids. CDR3 protein: CASSYSPGGGETQYF. The CDR3 coding sequence is TGTGCCAGCAGTTACTCACCCGGGGGGGGAGAGACCCAGTACTTC.

The J gene is TRBJ2-5, the V gene TRBV5-1, with 8 nucleotides matching TRBD2. Trimming cost V 1 base and J 0 bases; bases outside gene matches: 2. This CDR3 comprises 15 residues. The germline V gene encodes CDR1 SGHRS and CDR2 YFSETQ. The CDR3 region has the DNA TGCGCCAGCAGCTTGTTGCGGGGGGACCAAGAGACCCAGTACTTC. This translates into CASSLLRGDQETQYF.

The chain links TRBV3-1 (or the pseudogene TRBV3-2) to TRBJ2-1; 14 bases align to TRBD2. Per germline, CDR1 LGHDT and CDR2 YNNKEL (reference sequence). Trimming cost V 4 bases and J 6 bases; bases outside gene matches: 5. The CDR3 sequence is 16 residues long. The CDR3 nucleotides read TGTGCCAGCAGCCGGACTAGCGGGGGGCGGTTCAATGAGCAGTTCTTC. It is translated as CASSRTSGGRFNEQFF.

CDR3: CASRRRGASSTDTQYF. CDR3 bases: TGTGCCAGCCGGCGCCGGGGGGCTTCTAGCACAGATACGCAGTATTTT. V and J are TRBV2 and TRBJ2-3; D perhaps matches TRBD2 (7 bases). The germline CDR1 and CDR2 sequences are SNHLY and FYNNEI. Trimming took off 8 bases at V and 0 bases at J, with 18 bases between the two ends. The CDR3 loop spans 16 amino acids.